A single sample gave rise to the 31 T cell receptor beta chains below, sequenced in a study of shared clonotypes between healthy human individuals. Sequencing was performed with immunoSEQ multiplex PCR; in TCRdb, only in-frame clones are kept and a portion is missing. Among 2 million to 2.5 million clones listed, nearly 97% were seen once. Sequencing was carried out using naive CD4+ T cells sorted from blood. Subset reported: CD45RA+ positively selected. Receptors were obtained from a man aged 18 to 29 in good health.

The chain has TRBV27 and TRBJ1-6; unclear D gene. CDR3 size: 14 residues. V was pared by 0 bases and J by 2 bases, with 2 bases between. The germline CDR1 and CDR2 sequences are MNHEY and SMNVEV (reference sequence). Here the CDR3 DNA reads TGTGCCAGCAGTTTATCTGCCTATAATTCACCCCTCCACTTT. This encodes CASSLSAYNSPLHF.

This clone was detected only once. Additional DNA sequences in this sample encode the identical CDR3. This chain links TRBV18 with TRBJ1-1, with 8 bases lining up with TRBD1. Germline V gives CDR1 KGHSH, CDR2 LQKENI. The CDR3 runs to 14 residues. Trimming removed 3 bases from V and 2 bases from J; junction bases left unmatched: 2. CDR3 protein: CASSPGQGNTEAFF. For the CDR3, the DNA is TGTGCCAGCTCACCTGGACAGGGCAACACTGAAGCTTTCTTT.

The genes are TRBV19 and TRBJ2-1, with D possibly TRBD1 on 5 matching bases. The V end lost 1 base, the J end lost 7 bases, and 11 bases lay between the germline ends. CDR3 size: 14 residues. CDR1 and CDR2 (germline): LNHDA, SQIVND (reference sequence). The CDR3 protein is CASSIVKKGNEQFF. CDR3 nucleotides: TGTGCCAGTAGTATAGTAAAAAAGGGGAATGAGCAGTTCTTC.

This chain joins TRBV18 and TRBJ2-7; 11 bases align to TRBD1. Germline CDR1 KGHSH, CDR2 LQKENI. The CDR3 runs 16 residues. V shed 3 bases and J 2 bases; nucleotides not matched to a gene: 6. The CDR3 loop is CASSPSGTGGTYEQYF. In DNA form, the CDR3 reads TGTGCCAGCTCACCTTCCGGGACAGGGGGTACCTACGAGCAGTACTTC.

CDR3 nucleotides: TGTGCCAGCAGTTTACTAGGAGAGCCAGCCCTCCACTTT. Amino acid sequence: CASSLLGEPALHF. The chain combines TRBV27 with TRBJ1-6; D is unclear. This CDR3 spans 13 amino acids. Germline V lookup: CDR1 MNHEY, CDR2 SMNVEV (reference sequence). Trimming took 2 bases from V and 14 from J, leaving 13 bases between them.

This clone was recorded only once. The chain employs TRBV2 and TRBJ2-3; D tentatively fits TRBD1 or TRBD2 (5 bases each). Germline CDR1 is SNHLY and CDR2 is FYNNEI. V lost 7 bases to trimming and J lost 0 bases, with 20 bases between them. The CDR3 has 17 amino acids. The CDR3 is CASKNIGTRFSTDTQYF. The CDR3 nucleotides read TGTGCCAGCAAGAACATCGGGACCAGATTTAGCACAGATACGCAGTATTTT.

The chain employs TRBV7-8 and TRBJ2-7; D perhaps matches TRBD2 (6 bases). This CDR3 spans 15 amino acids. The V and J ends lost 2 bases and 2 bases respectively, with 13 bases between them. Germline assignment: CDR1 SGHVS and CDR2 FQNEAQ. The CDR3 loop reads CASSLRLAATYEQYF. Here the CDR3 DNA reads TGTGCCAGCAGCTTACGTTTAGCGGCGACCTACGAGCAGTACTTC.

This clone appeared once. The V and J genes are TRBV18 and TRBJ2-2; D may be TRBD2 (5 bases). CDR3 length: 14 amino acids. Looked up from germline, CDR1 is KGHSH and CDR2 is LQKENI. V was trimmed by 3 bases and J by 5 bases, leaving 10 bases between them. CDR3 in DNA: TGTGCCAGCTCACCTGAGCTAGCAACCGGGGAGCTGTTTTTT. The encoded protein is CASSPELATGELFF.

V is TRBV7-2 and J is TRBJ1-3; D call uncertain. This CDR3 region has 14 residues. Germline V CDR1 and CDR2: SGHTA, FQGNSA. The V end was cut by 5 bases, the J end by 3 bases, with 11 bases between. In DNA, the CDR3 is TGTGCCAGCAGCCCCCAGTCAGATGGAAACACCATATATTTT. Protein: CASSPQSDGNTIYF.

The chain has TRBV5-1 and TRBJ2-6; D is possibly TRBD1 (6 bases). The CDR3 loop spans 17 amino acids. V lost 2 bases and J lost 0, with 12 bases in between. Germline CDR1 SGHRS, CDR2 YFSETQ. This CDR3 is CASSFADSSSGANVLTF. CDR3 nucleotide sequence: TGCGCCAGCAGCTTCGCGGACAGCTCCTCTGGGGCCAACGTCCTGACTTTC. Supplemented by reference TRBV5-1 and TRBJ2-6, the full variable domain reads KAGVTQTPRYLIKTRGQQVTLSCSPISGHRSVSWYQQTPGQGLQFLFEYFSETQRNKGNFPGRFSGRQFSNSRSEMNVSTLELGDSALYLCASSFADSSSGANVLTFGAGSRLTVL.

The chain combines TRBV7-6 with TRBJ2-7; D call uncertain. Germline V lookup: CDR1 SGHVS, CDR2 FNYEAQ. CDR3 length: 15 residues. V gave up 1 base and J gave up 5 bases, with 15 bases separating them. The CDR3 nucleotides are TGTGCCAGCAGCTTAGGTTTGGGAAGATCTCACGAGCAGTACTTC. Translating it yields CASSLGLGRSHEQYF.

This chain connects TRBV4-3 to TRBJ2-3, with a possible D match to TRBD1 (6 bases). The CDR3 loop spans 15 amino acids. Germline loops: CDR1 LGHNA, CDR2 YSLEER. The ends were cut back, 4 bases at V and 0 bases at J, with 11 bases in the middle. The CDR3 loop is CASSRRDISTDTQYF. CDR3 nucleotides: TGCGCCAGCAGCCGCCGGGACATCAGCACAGATACGCAGTATTTT.

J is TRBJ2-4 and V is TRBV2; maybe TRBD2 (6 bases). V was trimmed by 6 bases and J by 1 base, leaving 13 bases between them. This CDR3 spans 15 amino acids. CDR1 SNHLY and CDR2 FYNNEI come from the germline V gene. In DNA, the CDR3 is TGTGCCAGCAGGCAGGGAGGATGGGCCAAAAACATTCAGTACTTC. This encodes CASRQGGWAKNIQYF.

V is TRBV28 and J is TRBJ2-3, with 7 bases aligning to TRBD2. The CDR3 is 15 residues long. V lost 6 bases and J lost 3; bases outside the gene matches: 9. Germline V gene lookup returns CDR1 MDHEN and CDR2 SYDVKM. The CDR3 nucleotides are TGTGCCAGCAGCCGGGACTGGCGGGGGACAGATACGCAGTATTTT. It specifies CASSRDWRGTDTQYF.

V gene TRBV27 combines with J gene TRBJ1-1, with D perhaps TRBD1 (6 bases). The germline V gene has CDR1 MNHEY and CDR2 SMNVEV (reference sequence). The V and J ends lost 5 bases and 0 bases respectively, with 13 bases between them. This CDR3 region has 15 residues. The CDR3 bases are TGTGCCAGCAGTAATGGACAGACCATGAACACTGAAGCTTTCTTT. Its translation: CASSNGQTMNTEAFF.

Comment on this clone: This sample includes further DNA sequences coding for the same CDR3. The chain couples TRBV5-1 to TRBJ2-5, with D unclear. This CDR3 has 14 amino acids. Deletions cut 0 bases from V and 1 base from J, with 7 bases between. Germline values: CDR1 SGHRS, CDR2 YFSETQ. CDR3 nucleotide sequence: TGCGCCAGCAGCTTGGCGGGCATCCAAGAGACCCAGTACTTC. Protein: CASSLAGIQETQYF.

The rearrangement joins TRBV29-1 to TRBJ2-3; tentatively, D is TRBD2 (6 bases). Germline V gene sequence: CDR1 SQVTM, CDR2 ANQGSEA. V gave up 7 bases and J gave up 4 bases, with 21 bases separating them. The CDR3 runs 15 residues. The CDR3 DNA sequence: TGCAGCGCGAATAAGGGACTGGGAGGAGCAGATACGCAGTATTTT. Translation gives CSANKGLGGADTQYF.

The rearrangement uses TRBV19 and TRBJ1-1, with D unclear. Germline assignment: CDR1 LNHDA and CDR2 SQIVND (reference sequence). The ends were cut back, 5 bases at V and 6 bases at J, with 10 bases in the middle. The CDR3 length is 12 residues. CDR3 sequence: CASSSPGAEAFF. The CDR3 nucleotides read TGTGCCAGTAGTTCCCCCGGCGCTGAAGCTTTCTTT.

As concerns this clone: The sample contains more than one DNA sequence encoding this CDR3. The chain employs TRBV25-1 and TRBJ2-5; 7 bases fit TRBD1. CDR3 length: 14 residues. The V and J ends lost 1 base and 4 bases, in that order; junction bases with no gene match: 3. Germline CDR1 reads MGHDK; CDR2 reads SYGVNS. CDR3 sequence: CASSELGGGETQYF. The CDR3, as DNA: TGTGCCAGCAGTGAATTAGGGGGCGGAGAGACCCAGTACTTC. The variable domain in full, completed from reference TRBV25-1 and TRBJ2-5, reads EADIYQTPRYLVIGTGKKITLECSQTMGHDKMYWYQQDPGMELHLIHYSYGVNSTEKGDLSSESTVSRIRTEHFPLTLESARPSHTSQYLCASSELGGGETQYFGPGTRLLVL.

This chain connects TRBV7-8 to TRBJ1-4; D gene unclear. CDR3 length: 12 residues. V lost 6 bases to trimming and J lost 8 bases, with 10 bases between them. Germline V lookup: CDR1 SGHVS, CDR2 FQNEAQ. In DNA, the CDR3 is TGTGCCAGCAGTCGCCGGGGAGAAAAACTGTTTTTT. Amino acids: CASSRRGEKLFF.

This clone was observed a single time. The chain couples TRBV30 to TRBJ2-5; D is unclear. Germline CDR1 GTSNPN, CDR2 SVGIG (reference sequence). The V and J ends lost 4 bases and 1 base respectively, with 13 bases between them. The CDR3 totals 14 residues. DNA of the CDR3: TGTGCCTGGATGCGGTCTCCTGCCCAAGAGACCCAGTACTTC. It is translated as CAWMRSPAQETQYF.

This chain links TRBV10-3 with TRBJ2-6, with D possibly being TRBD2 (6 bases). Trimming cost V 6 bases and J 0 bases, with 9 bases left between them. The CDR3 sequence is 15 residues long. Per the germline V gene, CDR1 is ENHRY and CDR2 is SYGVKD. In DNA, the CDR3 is TGTGCCATCAGGGACTACCGCTCTGGGGCCAACGTCCTGACTTTC. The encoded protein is CAIRDYRSGANVLTF.

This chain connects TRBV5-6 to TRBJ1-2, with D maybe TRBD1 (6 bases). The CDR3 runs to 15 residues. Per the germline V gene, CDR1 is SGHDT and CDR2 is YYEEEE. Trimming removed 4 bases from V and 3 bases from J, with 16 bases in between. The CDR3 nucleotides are TGTGCCAGCAGCGGGGGCAGGCGCGGCGACTATGGCTACACCTTC. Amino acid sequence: CASSGGRRGDYGYTF.

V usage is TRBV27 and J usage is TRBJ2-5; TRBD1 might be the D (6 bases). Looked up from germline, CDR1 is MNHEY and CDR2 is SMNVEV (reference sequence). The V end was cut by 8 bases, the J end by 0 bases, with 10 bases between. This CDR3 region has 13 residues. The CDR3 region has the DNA TGTGCCAGCCAGGGACACAACCAAGAGACCCAGTACTTC. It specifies CASQGHNQETQYF.

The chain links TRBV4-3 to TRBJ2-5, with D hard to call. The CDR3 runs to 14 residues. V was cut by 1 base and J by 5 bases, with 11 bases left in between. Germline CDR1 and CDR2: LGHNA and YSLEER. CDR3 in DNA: TGCGCCAGCAGCCAAGGGGTCAAAGGGGAGACCCAGTACTTC. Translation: CASSQGVKGETQYF.

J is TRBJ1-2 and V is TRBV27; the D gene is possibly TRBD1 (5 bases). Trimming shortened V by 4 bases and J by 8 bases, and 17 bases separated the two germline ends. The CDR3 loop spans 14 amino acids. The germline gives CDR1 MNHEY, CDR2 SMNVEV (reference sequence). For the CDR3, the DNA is TGTGCCAGCAGTTCCCCGGACCGGCCAGGGGGCTACACCTTC. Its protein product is CASSSPDRPGGYTF.

CDR3 sequence: CASSPRGTGTQYF. The CDR3 region has the DNA TGTGCCAGCAGCCCCCGTGGAACGGGAACCCAGTACTTC. The chain is built from TRBV7-8 and TRBJ2-5; the D gene is possibly TRBD2 (5 bases). This CDR3 has 13 residues. Germline values: CDR1 SGHVS, CDR2 FQNEAQ. Trimming took 5 bases from V and 8 from J, leaving 15 bases between them.

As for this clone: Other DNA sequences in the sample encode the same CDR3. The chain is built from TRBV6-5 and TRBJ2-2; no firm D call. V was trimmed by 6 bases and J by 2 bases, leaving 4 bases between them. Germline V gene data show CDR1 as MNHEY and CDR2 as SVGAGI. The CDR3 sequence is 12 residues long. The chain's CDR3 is CASSRNTGELFF. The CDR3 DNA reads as TGTGCCAGCAGCCGAAACACCGGGGAGCTGTTTTTT.

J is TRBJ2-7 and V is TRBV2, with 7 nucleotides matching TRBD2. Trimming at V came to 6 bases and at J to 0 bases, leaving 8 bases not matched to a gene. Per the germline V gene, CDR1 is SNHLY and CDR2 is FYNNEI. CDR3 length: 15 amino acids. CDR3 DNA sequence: TGTGCCAGCAGCCTTGGGGAGGGAAGCTCCTACGAGCAGTACTTC. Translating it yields CASSLGEGSSYEQYF.

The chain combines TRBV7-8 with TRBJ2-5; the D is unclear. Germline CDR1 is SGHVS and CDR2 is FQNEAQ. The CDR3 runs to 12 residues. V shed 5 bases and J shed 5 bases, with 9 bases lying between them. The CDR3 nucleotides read TGTGCCAGCAGCCTTACAGAGGAGACCCAGTACTTC. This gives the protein CASSLTEETQYF.

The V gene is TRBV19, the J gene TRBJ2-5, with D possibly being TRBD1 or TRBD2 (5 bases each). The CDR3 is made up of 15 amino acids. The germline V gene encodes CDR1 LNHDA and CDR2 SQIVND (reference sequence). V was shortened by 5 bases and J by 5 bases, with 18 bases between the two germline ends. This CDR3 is CASSPSRWGGETQYF. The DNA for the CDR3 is TGTGCCAGTAGTCCGTCCCGGTGGGGCGGGGAGACCCAGTACTTC. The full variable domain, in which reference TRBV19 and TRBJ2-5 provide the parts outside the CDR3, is DGGITQSPKYLFRKEGQNVTLSCEQNLNHDAMYWYRQDPGQGLRLIYYSQIVNDFQKGDIAEGYSVSREKKESFPLTVTSAQKNPTAFYLCASSPSRWGGETQYFGPGTRLLVL.